These 7 T cell receptor beta chains share one sample of origin, sequenced in a study of CD8+ T cells in alopecia areata. cDNA reverse transcribed from extracted RNA served as the sequencing template. The data were produced by immunoSEQ multiplex PCR, yet TCRdb's version contains in-frame clones alone and is incomplete. The sample shows roughly 190,000 clones, roughly 66% of them seen only once. The treatment was: oral pan-JAK inhibitor, 5-10 mg twice daily. The source was CD4+ T cells sorted from blood, collected at week 24, from a patient treated with tofacitinib. The receptors come from a human donor with alopecia areata.

The chain is built from TRBV29-1 and TRBJ2-6; no reliable D call. Germline CDR1 SQVTM, CDR2 ANQGSEA. This CDR3 has 15 residues. V shed 1 base and J shed 0 bases, with 7 bases lying between them. CDR3 sequence: CSVEGPGSGANVLTF. DNA for the CDR3: TGCAGCGTTGAAGGCCCGGGCTCTGGGGCCAACGTCCTGACTTTC. Full variable domain (outside the CDR3, taken from reference TRBV29-1 and TRBJ2-6): SAVISQKPSRDICQRGTSLTIQCQVDSQVTMMFWYRQQPGQSLTLIATANQGSEATYESGFVIDKFPISRPNLTFSTLTVSNMSPEDSSIYLCSVEGPGSGANVLTFGAGSRLTVL.

Here the CDR3 DNA reads TGTGCCAGCAGTCGGAAGGGGGACGAGCAGTACTTC. Its protein is CASSRKGDEQYF. This rearrangement joins TRBV11-3 to TRBJ2-7; TRBD1 might be the D (6 bases). The CDR3 length is 12 residues. V lost 6 bases to trimming and J lost 5 bases, with 11 bases between them. CDR1 is SGHNT, CDR2 YENEEA, per germline.

This sequence joins TRBV7-2 and TRBJ1-2; D unclear. The CDR3 totals 15 residues. CDR1 and CDR2 from the germline V gene are SGHTA and FQGNSA. Between the trimmed V and J ends, which lost 5 bases and 3 bases, there was a span of 16 bases. CDR3 sequence (DNA): TGTGCCAGCAGCCGCGGGAGCCTGAGGGACTATGGCTACACCTTC. Translated: CASSRGSLRDYGYTF. The full variable domain, rest sourced from reference TRBV7-2 and TRBJ1-2, is GAGVSQSPSNKVTEKGKDVELRCDPISGHTALYWYRQSLGQGLEFLIYFQGNSAPDKSGLPSDRFSAERTGGSVSTLTIQRTQQEDSAVYLCASSRGSLRDYGYTFGSGTRLTVV.

The V gene is TRBV15, the J gene TRBJ2-7; D gene ambiguous. The germline gives CDR1 LNHNV, CDR2 YYDKDF (reference sequence). The CDR3 runs 16 residues. V lost 0 bases and J lost 3, with 15 bases in between. Here the CDR3 DNA reads TGTGCCACCAGCAGAGATAGGAACATCGGGCGCTACGAGCAGTACTTC. It is translated as CATSRDRNIGRYEQYF.

V and J are TRBV5-1 and TRBJ2-7; TRBD1 matches 7 bases. This CDR3 is 12 amino acids long. Trimming took 3 bases from V and 5 from J; bases not matched to a gene: 2. CDR1 SGHRS and CDR2 YFSETQ come from the germline V gene. DNA for the CDR3: TGCGCCAGCAGCTCACAGGGGAACGAGCAGTACTTC. It specifies CASSSQGNEQYF. Full variable domain (remainder filled in from reference TRBV5-1 and TRBJ2-7): KAGVTQTPRYLIKTRGQQVTLSCSPISGHRSVSWYQQTPGQGLQFLFEYFSETQRNKGNFPGRFSGRQFSNSRSEMNVSTLELGDSALYLCASSSQGNEQYFGPGTRLTVT.

The J gene is TRBJ1-1, the V gene TRBV29-1, with a possible D match to TRBD1 (6 bases). CDR3 length: 13 residues. The V gene lost 4 bases and the J gene lost 5 bases, with 14 bases spanning the gap. Germline V lookup: CDR1 SQVTM, CDR2 ANQGSEA. Here the CDR3 reads CSVARTQGTEAFF. The CDR3 coding sequence is TGCAGCGTTGCCCGAACTCAGGGGACTGAAGCTTTCTTT.

This clone has a single count. The chain couples TRBV5-1 to TRBJ2-1, with TRBD2 identical over 13 bases. There are 15 residues in the CDR3. Looked up from germline, CDR1 is SGHRS and CDR2 is YFSETQ. V lost 4 bases, J lost 10 bases, and 8 bases stayed unmatched. CDR3 protein: CASSPGTSGVREQFF. The CDR3 coding sequence is TGCGCCAGCAGCCCAGGGACTAGCGGGGTGCGAGAGCAGTTCTTC.